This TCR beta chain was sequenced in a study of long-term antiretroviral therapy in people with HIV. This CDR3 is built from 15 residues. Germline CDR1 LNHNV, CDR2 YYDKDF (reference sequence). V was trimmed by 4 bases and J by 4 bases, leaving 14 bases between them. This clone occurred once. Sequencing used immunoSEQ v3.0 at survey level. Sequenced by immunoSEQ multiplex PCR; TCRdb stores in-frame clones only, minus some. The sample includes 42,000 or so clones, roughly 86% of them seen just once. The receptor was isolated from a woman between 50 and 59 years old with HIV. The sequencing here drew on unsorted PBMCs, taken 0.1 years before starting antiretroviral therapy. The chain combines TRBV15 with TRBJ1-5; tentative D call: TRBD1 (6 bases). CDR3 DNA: TGTGCCACCAGCACAACAGGGAAGGGGAATCAGCCCCAGCATTTT. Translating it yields CATSTTGKGNQPQHF. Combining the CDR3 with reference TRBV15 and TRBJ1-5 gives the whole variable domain DAMVIQNPRYQVTQFGKPVTLSCSQTLNHNVMYWYQQKSSQAPKLLFHYYDKDFNNEADTPDNFQSRRPNTSFCFLDIRSPGLGDTAMYLCATSTTGKGNQPQHFGDGTRLSIL.